This T cell receptor beta chain derives from a study of shared clonotypes between healthy human individuals. The overall study: Ranging from 18 to 49 in age, donors were a couple of women and a few men.

Profiling relied on immunoSEQ multiplex PCR, and the TCRdb table lists in-frame clones only, not all of them. Of over a million clones in the sample, around three quarters were seen once. Germline V lookup: CDR1 MNHEY, CDR2 SVGAGI. The CDR3 covers 15 residues. Trimming took off 3 bases at V and 4 bases at J, with 13 bases between the two ends. The clonotype was recovered from a man aged 18-30 years in good health. Some clones in this sample may be carry-over from other donors' samples. The chain is built from TRBV6-5 and TRBJ1-3; D is unclear. Sample: memory CD4+ T cells from PBMCs. As for subset: CD45RA-negative fraction. In DNA, the CDR3 is TGTGCCAGCAGTTATAAAATGGCTCGCGGAAACACCATATATTTT. This sequence encodes CASSYKMARGNTIYF.